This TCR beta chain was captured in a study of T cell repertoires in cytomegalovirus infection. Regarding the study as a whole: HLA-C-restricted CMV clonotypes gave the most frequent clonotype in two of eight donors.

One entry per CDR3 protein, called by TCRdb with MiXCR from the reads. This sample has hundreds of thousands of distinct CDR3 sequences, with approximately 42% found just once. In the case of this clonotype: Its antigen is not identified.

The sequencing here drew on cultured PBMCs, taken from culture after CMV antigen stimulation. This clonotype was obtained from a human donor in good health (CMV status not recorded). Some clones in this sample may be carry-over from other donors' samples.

The CDR3 is CASGLATGTYTDTQYF. The CDR3 coding sequence is TGTGCTAGTGGTTTGGCGACAGGGACCTACACAGATACGCAGTATTTT. J is TRBJ2-3 and V is TRBV12-5, with TRBD1 matching 7 bases. V was clipped by 1 base and J by 2 bases; unmatched bases: 6. Germline assignment: CDR1 LGHNT and CDR2 FRNRAP. There are 16 residues in the CDR3.